This TCR beta chain was captured by sequencing in a study of Graves' ophthalmopathy and Graves' hyperthyroidism. Moderate-to-severe activity, CAS ≥3, NOSPECS ≥4 and duration under 3 months were recorded for donors with ophthalmopathy. The PBMCs were taken from less than 11 ml of fresh peripheral blood. Study conclusions and caveats: Blood also carried most expanded thyroid clonotypes exceeding 0.001 frequency. The model flagged ophthalmopathy progression at roughly 70% sensitivity and 72% to 75% specificity.

RNA served as the template for amplifying TCR beta CDR3 regions. HTBI-primed first-round RT-PCR preceded second-round multiplex PCR. One entry per CDR3 protein, called by TCRdb with MiXCR from the multiplex PCR reads. The profile shows hundreds of thousands of distinct CDR3 sequences, about 40% of them singletons. In the case of this clonotype: The antigen remains unidentified. Possible read error: a much larger clone is one base away.

The clonotype comes from an adult man with Graves' ophthalmopathy. Sequenced input: peripheral blood.

This CDR3 is CASSSPRGQPRHF. The CDR3 nucleotides read TGTGCCAGCAGTTCCCCGCGCGGTCAGCCCCGGCATTTT. The genes are TRBV12-3 or TRBV12-4 and TRBJ1-5; D uncertain. CDR3 size: 13 residues.